The 27 T cell receptor beta chains listed next were all sequenced from one sample in a study of glioma-infiltrating T cells after dendritic cell vaccination (dated by TCRdb to between 2015 and 2016). In light of the paper, this sample's time point label describes: after dendritic cell vaccination, including at tumor progression/relapse. The protocol used for the library was the immunoSEQ multiplex PCR assay. TCRdb carries this immuneACCESS record with in-frame sequences only. Its versions omit some clonotypes, under half of them owing to an unresolved V gene in the studies checked, with the rest unexplained. The sample table holds some 90,000 clones, of which roughly 77% were seen once. The ten largest clonotypes hold 2% to 2.5% of the sample. The input for sequencing was blood, taken after dendritic cell vaccination. Receptors were obtained from a human donor with glioblastoma.

This chain uses TRBV7-9 with TRBJ2-7; possibly TRBD2 for D (6 bases). This CDR3 is 19 amino acids long. Germline CDR1 SEHNR, CDR2 FQNEAQ (reference sequence). V dropped 4 bases and J dropped 3 bases, with 28 bases sitting between them. CDR3 in amino acids: CASSSHTLRLGTQFYEQYV. CDR3 nucleotides: TGTGCCAGCAGCTCCCATACTTTACGACTAGGAACCCAATTCTACGAGCAGTACGTC.

The chain carries TRBV5-1 and TRBJ2-3; 11 bases line up with TRBD2. Germline V lookup: CDR1 SGHRS, CDR2 YFSETQ. This CDR3 comprises 15 residues. The V gene end was trimmed by 6 bases and the J gene end by 0 bases; junction bases not matched to a gene: 3. The DNA for the CDR3 is TGCGCCAGCAAACTAGCGGGAGAAAGCACAGATACGCAGTATTTT. Translating gives CASKLAGESTDTQYF.

This clone was found once. The chain couples TRBV5-6 to TRBJ2-3; maybe TRBD2 (6 bases). V was cut by 1 base and J by 4 bases, with 19 bases left in between. The CDR3 has 17 amino acids. Per the germline V gene, CDR1 is SGHDT and CDR2 is YYEEEE. The CDR3 spells CASSLLLARGSADTQYF. The CDR3 DNA follows: TGTGCCAGCAGCTTGCTACTAGCAAGGGGATCCGCAGATACGCAGTATTTT.

Remarks on this clone: The sample holds other DNA sequences that translate to the same CDR3. V and J are TRBV6-5 and TRBJ1-3, with a tentative D call TRBD1 (5 bases). The CDR3 is 16 residues long. V shed 0 bases and J shed 2 bases, with 11 bases lying between them. The V gene's germline CDR1 is MNHEY and CDR2 SVGAGI. CDR3 bases: TGTGCCAGCAGTTACTCCTTACGGGGGACTGGAAACACCATATATTTT. It codes for CASSYSLRGTGNTIYF.

This chain uses TRBV2 with TRBJ1-2; a weak D match, TRBD1 (5 bases). This CDR3 spans 14 amino acids. The V and J ends lost 6 bases and 7 bases respectively, with 18 bases between them. The V gene's germline CDR1 is SNHLY and CDR2 FYNNEI. CDR3 nucleotides: TGTGCCAGCAGGAACGCAAGGGGTCTAGGTGGCTACACCTTC. Translating it yields CASRNARGLGGYTF. The variable domain in full, completed from reference TRBV2 and TRBJ1-2, reads EPEVTQTPSHQVTQMGQEVILRCVPISNHLYFYWYRQILGQKVEFLVSFYNNEISEKSEIFDDQFSVERPDGSNFTLKIRSTKLEDSAMYFCASRNARGLGGYTFGSGTRLTVV.

To note about this clone: A read error may produce the germline difference seen at one junction end. This chain uses TRBV7-9 with TRBJ2-5; weak D call: TRBD2 (6 bases). Germline-derived CDR1 and CDR2 are SEHNR and FQNEAQ (reference sequence). The CDR3 is 13 amino acids. The chain's CDR3 is CSSSQDRPGAQYF. The CDR3 DNA reads TGTTCCAGCAGTCAAGACAGACCGGGGGCCCAGTACTTC.

The rearrangement joins TRBV27 to TRBJ2-7; 11 nucleotides agree with TRBD2. This CDR3 has 15 amino acids. With 6 bases clipped from V and 2 bases from J, the junction kept 6 bases outside the gene matches. CDR1 and CDR2 (germline): MNHEY, SMNVEV (reference sequence). CDR3 in amino acids: CASRTTSGVPYEQYF. The CDR3 bases are TGTGCCAGCAGGACGACTAGCGGGGTGCCCTACGAGCAGTACTTC.

The CDR3 DNA sequence: TGTGCCAGCACCGACAACCCCGGGACAGGGTCTGGAAACACCATATATTTT. This translates into CASTDNPGTGSGNTIYF. This sequence joins TRBV27 and TRBJ1-3; TRBD1 matches at 9 bases. The CDR3 covers 17 residues. J gave up 1 base and V 7 bases, and 11 bases lay outside the gene matches. From germline, CDR1 is MNHEY and CDR2 SMNVEV (reference sequence).

J is TRBJ2-7 and V is TRBV5-1, with a weak D call TRBD1 (6 bases). Germline lookup yields CDR1 SGHRS and CDR2 YFSETQ. The CDR3 totals 14 residues. The CDR3 is CASSPDRLSSEQYV. The DNA of the CDR3 is TGCGCCAGCAGCCCGGACAGATTATCCTCCGAGCAGTACGTC.

This clone was found once. The chain joins TRBV19 to TRBJ1-6; D possibly corresponds to TRBD1 (5 bases). The V gene lost 6 bases and the J gene lost 2 bases, with 11 bases spanning the gap. The CDR3 is 15 residues long. The V gene's germline CDR1 is LNHDA and CDR2 SQIVND (reference sequence). The CDR3 DNA reads as TGTGCCAGTAGGAGACAGCTTACCTATAATTCACCCCTCCACTTT. Translating gives CASRRQLTYNSPLHF.

The chain joins TRBV15 to TRBJ1-5; D possibly corresponds to TRBD1 (6 bases). Germline V gives CDR1 LNHNV, CDR2 YYDKDF (reference sequence). The V and J ends lost 2 bases and 6 bases respectively, with 11 bases between them. The CDR3 spans 14 residues. The CDR3 spells CATSRPGAGQPQHF. The CDR3 DNA follows: TGTGCCACCAGCAGACCAGGGGCGGGTCAGCCCCAGCATTTT.

The V gene is TRBV7-2, the J gene TRBJ2-3, with 7 nucleotides matching TRBD2. Germline CDR1 and CDR2: SGHTA and FQGNSA. This CDR3 contains 16 residues. The junction had 7 bases not matched to a gene; V was cut back by 4 bases and J by 0 bases. This chain's CDR3 is CASSYGLVTSTDTQYF. CDR3 nucleotide sequence: TGTGCCAGCAGCTACGGACTAGTGACTAGCACAGATACGCAGTATTTT.

The chain combines TRBV19 with TRBJ2-4; D perhaps matches TRBD1 (6 bases). Trimming removed 4 bases at V and 0 bases at J, with 10 bases between. Germline V lookup: CDR1 LNHDA, CDR2 SQIVND (reference sequence). The CDR3 sequence is 15 residues long. This CDR3 reads CASSNSGAAKNIQYF. The CDR3 region has the DNA TGTGCCAGTAGTAATTCAGGGGCAGCCAAAAACATTCAGTACTTC.

The V and J genes are TRBV7-6 and TRBJ2-2, with 11 nucleotides matching TRBD1. CDR1 is SGHVS and CDR2 is FNYEAQ in the germline V gene. The CDR3 spans 15 residues. V lost 4 bases, J lost 4 bases, and 2 bases stayed unmatched. As DNA, the CDR3 is TGTGCCAGCAGCTCGGGACAGGGGGGCACCGGGGAGCTGTTTTTT. Its translation is CASSSGQGGTGELFF.

This chain uses TRBV27 with TRBJ2-3, with no clear D. Germline-derived CDR1 and CDR2 are MNHEY and SMNVEV (reference sequence). V was pared by 8 bases and J by 0 bases, with 12 bases between. This CDR3 comprises 14 residues. In nucleotides, the CDR3 is TGTGCCAGCGCAAGACTGAGTAGCACAGATACGCAGTATTTT. This encodes CASARLSSTDTQYF.

A single count supports this clone. The chain carries TRBV5-8 and TRBJ1-4; D uncertain. The ends were cut back, 2 bases at V and 8 bases at J, with 4 bases in the middle. CDR3 length: 11 residues. From germline, CDR1 is SGHTS and CDR2 YDEGEE. This chain's CDR3 is CASSFPEKLFF. The CDR3 nucleotides read TGTGCCAGCAGCTTCCCGGAAAAACTGTTTTTT.

The rearrangement joins TRBV2 to TRBJ1-5; 7 positions agree with TRBD1. Trimming took 4 bases from V and 4 from J; bases not matched to a gene: 4. The germline V gene encodes CDR1 SNHLY and CDR2 FYNNEI. The CDR3 is 14 residues long. The CDR3 protein is CASSGQGRNQPQHF. Written as DNA, the CDR3 is TGTGCCAGCAGTGGACAGGGTAGAAATCAGCCCCAGCATTTT.

V is TRBV15 and J is TRBJ1-1; perhaps TRBD1 as D (5 bases). The V and J ends lost 2 bases and 3 bases respectively, with 7 bases between them. The CDR3 has 13 residues. Germline values: CDR1 LNHNV, CDR2 YYDKDF (reference sequence). The CDR3 sequence: CATSRQGDTEAFF. The DNA of the CDR3 is TGTGCCACCAGCAGACAGGGTGACACTGAAGCTTTCTTT.

The V call is TRBV2, the J call TRBJ2-2; TRBD1 agrees at 7 bases. CDR3 length: 16 amino acids. Germline CDR1 SNHLY, CDR2 FYNNEI. V was pared by 6 bases and J by 5 bases, with 12 bases of the junction left unmatched. The CDR3: CASRDDRVVETGELFF. CDR3 nucleotides: TGTGCCAGCAGGGATGACAGGGTTGTAGAAACCGGGGAGCTGTTTTTT.

The chain combines TRBV11-2 with TRBJ2-7; 10 nucleotides align to TRBD1. The V gene end was trimmed by 1 base and the J gene end by 1 base; junction bases not matched to a gene: 4. Per the germline V gene, CDR1 is SGHAT and CDR2 is FQNNGV. This CDR3 has 16 residues. The CDR3 DNA follows: TGTGCCAGCAGCTTAGGTGGGACAGGGGTTTCCTACGAGCAGTACTTC. Translation: CASSLGGTGVSYEQYF.

The chain is built from TRBV19 and TRBJ1-5; D might be TRBD1 (6 bases). CDR3 size: 11 residues. Germline V gives CDR1 LNHDA, CDR2 SQIVND (reference sequence). The V gene lost 5 bases and the J gene lost 15 bases, with 14 bases spanning the gap. DNA of the CDR3: TGTGCCAGTAGTGTCGGACAGCTACGGCATTTT. It encodes CASSVGQLRHF.

The chain uses TRBV6-5 and TRBJ1-2; D is possibly TRBD1 (5 bases). V dropped 6 bases and J dropped 4 bases, with 15 bases sitting between them. There are 14 residues in the CDR3. Per the germline V gene, CDR1 is MNHEY and CDR2 is SVGAGI. The CDR3 coding sequence is TGTGCCAGCAGCAACGTGGGGCTAGGCTATGGCTACACCTTC. This encodes CASSNVGLGYGYTF.

V gene TRBV4-1 combines with J gene TRBJ1-1; D is unresolved. Trimming took 0 bases from V and 5 from J, leaving 7 bases between them. CDR3 length equals 13 residues. The germline CDR1 and CDR2 sequences are MGHRA and YSYEKL. The CDR3 here is CASSQDVLTEAFF. The DNA of the CDR3 is TGCGCCAGCAGCCAAGATGTACTGACTGAAGCTTTCTTT.

This clone was seen a handful of times. The chain carries TRBV9 and TRBJ2-1; tentatively, D is TRBD2 (6 bases). This CDR3 is 13 amino acids long. V was trimmed by 3 bases and J by 13 bases, leaving 17 bases between them. CDR1 and CDR2 (germline): SGDLS, YYNGEE. The CDR3 coding sequence is TGTGCCAGCAGCGCTCTCCGGACTATTGCTCAGTTCTTC. Translation: CASSALRTIAQFF. The entire variable domain, with the rest obtained from reference TRBV9 and TRBJ2-1, is as follows: DSGVTQTPKHLITATGQRVTLRCSPRSGDLSVYWYQQSLDQGLQFLIQYYNGEERAKGNILERFSAQQFPDLHSELNLSSLELGDSALYFCASSALRTIAQFFGPGTRLTVL.

CDR3 region: CASSVGLAGVTDTQYF. The CDR3, as DNA: TGTGCCAGCAGCGTGGGGTTAGCGGGAGTCACAGATACGCAGTATTTT. The V gene is TRBV9, the J gene TRBJ2-3, with 9 bases identical to TRBD2. Germline CDR1 is SGDLS and CDR2 is YYNGEE. V trimming: 2 bases; J trimming: 2 bases; junction bases outside the gene matches: 6. CDR3 length: 16 residues.

The chain is built from TRBV5-6 and TRBJ2-5; D remains ambiguous. Per germline, CDR1 SGHDT and CDR2 YYEEEE. V was shortened by 1 base and J by 1 base, with 17 bases between the two germline ends. The CDR3 extends over 17 amino acids. In DNA form, the CDR3 reads TGTGCCAGCAGCTTGCTTGGGCCCCGTGTGGGCCAAGAGACCCAGTACTTC. Encoded protein: CASSLLGPRVGQETQYF.

The count of this clone is one. The chain recombines TRBV9 with TRBJ1-1; 11 nucleotides align to TRBD1. The J segment lost 8 bases and the V segment lost 4 bases, leaving 10 bases of the junction unmatched. The germline gives CDR1 SGDLS, CDR2 YYNGEE. The CDR3 is 15 amino acids. In DNA form, the CDR3 reads TGTGCCAGCAGCCCAAACCCAGGACAGGGGGCAGAAGCTTTCTTT. Translation: CASSPNPGQGAEAFF.